This entry is about one T cell receptor beta chain. The antigen remains unidentified. This specimen belongs to a study of cytomegalovirus exposure and HLA in healthy donors. Study-wide context: Some 85 million unique TCRs, all from HLA-typed donors, were included in an early release of the data.

V gave up 1 base and J gave up 2 bases, with 10 bases separating them. The V gene's germline CDR1 is SGHNT and CDR2 YYREEE (reference sequence). There are 15 residues in the CDR3. General study results and limits: In a later analysis, TCR association rates varied by HLA locus: DRB1 most, HLA-C fewest. When analyzed later, a missense DCLRE1C variant was found to be linked to TCR beta V- and J-gene trimming.

Primers: 60 Vbeta forward and 13 Jbeta reverse. Only in-frame clones appear in the TCRdb table, and some are missing; sequencing was by immunoSEQ multiplex PCR. Of about 150,000 clones listed, around three quarters are singletons. Sequencing input: PBMCs. J is TRBJ1-5 and V is TRBV5-4; D possibly corresponds to TRBD1 (6 bases). The sequence derives from a woman between 40 and 50 years old in good health and CMV-seronegative. The CDR3 DNA is TGTGCCAGCAGCTTGAATCCAGGGGGCAATCAGCCCCAGCATTTT. It encodes CASSLNPGGNQPQHF.